Following are 22 T cell receptor beta chains from one sample sequenced in a study of long-term antiretroviral therapy in people with HIV. At the survey level, the v3.0 immunoSEQ assay was run. Sequencing was performed with immunoSEQ multiplex PCR; in TCRdb, only in-frame clones are kept and a portion is missing. The repertoire includes tens of thousands of clones, more than 85% of them detected once, and less than 8.5% sits in the top ten. The sample was unsorted PBMCs, taken roughly 5 years before starting antiretroviral therapy. These receptors all come from a man aged 45 to 65 with HIV.

The chain recombines TRBV18 with TRBJ2-7; D unresolved. The V gene's germline CDR1 is KGHSH and CDR2 LQKENI. V was shortened by 1 base and J by 0 bases, with 10 bases between the two germline ends. CDR3 length: 15 residues. The CDR3 nucleotides are TGTGCCAGCTCACCACAGGGTCACCTCTCCTACGAGCAGTACTTC. Encoded protein: CASSPQGHLSYEQYF.

This chain uses TRBV7-9 with TRBJ2-4; a possible D gene is TRBD1 (5 bases). CDR1 is SEHNR and CDR2 is FQNEAQ in the germline V gene (reference sequence). V lost 5 bases and J lost 0, with 17 bases in between. The CDR3 covers 17 residues. Written as DNA, the CDR3 is TGTGCCAGCAGCCCTAGGACAACAACCTTAGCCAAAAACATTCAGTACTTC. It translates to CASSPRTTTLAKNIQYF.

The chain employs TRBV5-1 and TRBJ2-7; possibly TRBD1 for D (6 bases). The CDR3 has 14 residues. Per the germline V gene, CDR1 is SGHRS and CDR2 is YFSETQ. Trimming shortened V by 0 bases and J by 4 bases, and 11 bases separated the two germline ends. The CDR3 nucleotides are TGCGCCAGCAGCTTGGGCCGGACAGCTTACGAGCAGTACTTC. Encoded protein: CASSLGRTAYEQYF. The entire variable domain, with the rest obtained from reference TRBV5-1 and TRBJ2-7, is as follows: KAGVTQTPRYLIKTRGQQVTLSCSPISGHRSVSWYQQTPGQGLQFLFEYFSETQRNKGNFPGRFSGRQFSNSRSEMNVSTLELGDSALYLCASSLGRTAYEQYFGPGTRLTVT.

V and J are TRBV6-6 and TRBJ1-5, with 8 bases lining up with TRBD1. Unmatched junction bases numbered 4, after V lost 5 bases and J lost 1 base. The CDR3 is made up of 15 amino acids. The germline CDR1 and CDR2 sequences are MNHNY and SVGAGI (reference sequence). The CDR3 bases are TGTGCCAGCAGTACTGGACAGGGAAGCAATCAGCCCCAGCATTTT. Amino acids: CASSTGQGSNQPQHF.

This chain uses TRBV5-4 with TRBJ1-1; the match to TRBD1 covers 11 bases. The germline V gene encodes CDR1 SGHNT and CDR2 YYREEE (reference sequence). This CDR3 spans 14 amino acids. The J segment lost 5 bases and the V segment lost 4 bases, leaving 4 bases of the junction unmatched. The CDR3 coding sequence is TGTGCCAGCAGCCGGACAGGGGGCAAAACTGAAGCTTTCTTT. Translated: CASSRTGGKTEAFF.

The V call is TRBV28, the J call TRBJ1-1, with D uncertain. This CDR3 spans 14 amino acids. Germline lookup yields CDR1 MDHEN and CDR2 SYDVKM. Trimming took off 4 bases at V and 2 bases at J, with 11 bases between the two ends. DNA for the CDR3: TGTGCCAGCAGTTCCCCGGGCGTTAACACTGAAGCTTTCTTT. Its translation is CASSSPGVNTEAFF.

The DNA of the CDR3 is TGTGCCAGCAGCACGGGACGGTGGAATTCACCCCTCCACTTT. Translating gives CASSTGRWNSPLHF. The rearrangement uses TRBV5-5 and TRBJ1-6; tentatively, D is TRBD1 (5 bases). This CDR3 has 14 residues. Germline CDR1 and CDR2: SGHKS and YYEKEE (reference sequence). Deletions cut 4 bases from V and 7 bases from J, with 12 bases between.

Relative to its sample, this clone is medium-sized (0.01 to 0.1%). This chain connects TRBV5-1 to TRBJ1-6, with D perhaps matching TRBD1 (5 bases). V lost 2 bases and J 2 bases, leaving 8 bases between the germline ends. The length of the CDR3 is 15 residues. CDR1 and CDR2 from the germline V gene are SGHRS and YFSETQ. The DNA of the CDR3 is TGCGCCAGCAGCTTCACGGGACCCTATAATTCACCCCTCCACTTT. Protein sequence: CASSFTGPYNSPLHF. Full variable domain (missing parts from reference TRBV5-1 and TRBJ1-6): KAGVTQTPRYLIKTRGQQVTLSCSPISGHRSVSWYQQTPGQGLQFLFEYFSETQRNKGNFPGRFSGRQFSNSRSEMNVSTLELGDSALYLCASSFTGPYNSPLHFGNGTRLTVT.

The gene calls are TRBV6-5 and TRBJ1-4; possibly TRBD1 for D (5 bases). This CDR3 region has 13 residues. Germline V gene lookup returns CDR1 MNHEY and CDR2 SVGAGI. V lost 11 bases and J lost 3, with 13 bases in between. As DNA, the CDR3 is TGTGCCTGCCAGAGGGGCCCTAATGAAAAACTGTTTTTT. It yields the protein CACQRGPNEKLFF.

The chain is built from TRBV20-1 and TRBJ1-3; D remains unclear. The germline V gene encodes CDR1 DFQATT and CDR2 SNEGSKA (reference sequence). The CDR3 runs 10 residues. Here the CDR3 reads CGLLGNTIYF. CDR3 in DNA: TGCGGTTTACTTGGAAACACCATATATTTT.

V is TRBV7-2 and J is TRBJ2-3; D unresolved. The V and J ends lost 3 bases and 1 base respectively, with 5 bases between them. This CDR3 comprises 13 residues. The germline CDR1 and CDR2 sequences are SGHTA and FQGNSA. CDR3 amino acids: CASSFLRTDTQYF. In DNA, the CDR3 is TGTGCCAGCAGCTTCTTGCGCACAGATACGCAGTATTTT.

V is TRBV4-3 and J is TRBJ2-7; D assignment may be TRBD1 or TRBD2 (5 bases each). The V end was cut by 5 bases, the J end by 4 bases, with 15 bases between. The CDR3 length is 14 residues. CDR1 is LGHNA, CDR2 YSLEER, per germline. This CDR3 reads CASSAGWGFYEQYF. CDR3 DNA sequence: TGCGCCAGCAGCGCGGGCTGGGGGTTTTACGAGCAGTACTTC.

This clone rates as medium-sized. This chain joins TRBV10-3 and TRBJ2-7; 12 bases are shared with TRBD2. V was pared by 0 bases and J by 4 bases, with 1 base of the junction left unmatched. From germline, CDR1 is ENHRY and CDR2 SYGVKD. This CDR3 has 15 amino acids. Here the CDR3 DNA reads TGTGCCATCAGTGAGTCCCTAGCGGGAGGGTACGAGCAGTACTTC. Amino acids: CAISESLAGGYEQYF.

The chain couples TRBV30 to TRBJ2-7; D remains ambiguous. The germline V gene has CDR1 GTSNPN and CDR2 SVGIG (reference sequence). This CDR3 contains 15 residues. V lost 2 bases to trimming and J lost 2 bases, with 16 bases between them. The CDR3 DNA sequence: TGTGCCTGGAGTTCTACAGTGGGCATAGCCTACGAGCAGTACTTC. Protein: CAWSSTVGIAYEQYF.

This chain links TRBV29-1 with TRBJ1-2, with a tentative D call TRBD1 (5 bases). The CDR3 is made up of 11 amino acids. Germline CDR1 SQVTM, CDR2 ANQGSEA. V dropped 7 bases and J dropped 6 bases, with 12 bases sitting between them. The CDR3 region has the DNA TGCAGCGGGGGTGGGACCAATGGCTACACCTTC. It is translated as CSGGGTNGYTF.

With respect to this clone: Different DNA sequences within this sample yield the same CDR3. V usage is TRBV5-6 and J usage is TRBJ2-1, with 8 positions matching TRBD2. The length of the CDR3 is 14 residues. After removal of 2 bases from V and 4 bases from J, the junction contained 2 bases not matched to a gene. Germline CDR1 and CDR2: SGHDT and YYEEEE. The CDR3 loop is CASSFGGGYNEQFF. The CDR3 bases are TGTGCCAGCAGCTTCGGGGGGGGATACAATGAGCAGTTCTTC.

The chain has TRBV27 and TRBJ2-3; TRBD2 aligns across 10 bases. V trimming: 7 bases; J trimming: 3 bases; junction bases outside the gene matches: 4. Germline assignment: CDR1 MNHEY and CDR2 SMNVEV (reference sequence). The CDR3 spans 14 residues. CDR3 DNA sequence: TGTGCCAGCACCTCTAGCGGGAGAACAGATACGCAGTATTTT. Translating gives CASTSSGRTDTQYF.

This chain joins TRBV2 and TRBJ1-5; D unclear. V shed 5 bases and J shed 4 bases, with 12 bases lying between them. This CDR3 has 14 amino acids. CDR1 and CDR2 (germline): SNHLY, FYNNEI. CDR3 region: CASSNRRNNQPQHF. CDR3 nucleotides: TGTGCCAGCAGTAATCGCAGAAATAATCAGCCCCAGCATTTT.

This chain joins TRBV19 and TRBJ2-7; TRBD2 matches 7 bases. The CDR3 covers 13 residues. After removal of 11 bases from V and 2 bases from J, the junction contained 9 bases not matched to a gene. Germline assignment: CDR1 LNHDA and CDR2 SQIVND (reference sequence). The CDR3 is CASRPSGTYEQYF. CDR3 nucleotides: TGTGCCTCCCGCCCCAGCGGGACCTACGAGCAGTACTTC.

The chain joins TRBV28 to TRBJ1-5; 7 bases are a match to TRBD1. The CDR3 is 14 amino acids. CDR1 and CDR2 from the germline V gene are MDHEN and SYDVKM. The V and J ends lost 5 bases and 3 bases, in that order; junction bases with no gene match: 4. The CDR3 sequence is CASSRTGFNQPQHF. In DNA form, the CDR3 reads TGTGCCAGCAGTCGGACAGGTTTCAATCAGCCCCAGCATTTT.

The rearrangement uses TRBV7-9 and TRBJ1-4; D ambiguous. Germline CDR1 reads SEHNR; CDR2 reads FQNEAQ (reference sequence). The V end was cut by 1 base, the J end by 7 bases, with 10 bases between. The CDR3 is 14 residues long. The CDR3 bases are TGTGCCAGCAGCTTAGGTCGGACGTCTGAAAAACTGTTTTTT. Amino acid sequence: CASSLGRTSEKLFF.

The rearrangement joins TRBV11-3 to TRBJ2-1; possibly TRBD2 for D (5 bases). The CDR3 consists of 13 residues. V lost 0 bases, J lost 13 bases, and 13 bases lay in between. Germline V gene data show CDR1 as SGHNT and CDR2 as YENEEA. The CDR3 loop reads CASSLDLAGRQFF. In DNA form, the CDR3 reads TGTGCCAGCAGCTTAGATTTGGCGGGCCGCCAGTTCTTC.